This T cell receptor beta chain derives from a study of PD-1 blockade in classical Hodgkin lymphoma. Assay: immunoSEQ multiplex PCR; the TCRdb copy retains only in-frame clones and omits some. The sample includes tens of thousands of clones, approximately 87% seen only once; the top ten take about a fifth. V dropped 5 bases and J dropped 4 bases, with 20 bases sitting between them. The CDR3 runs to 16 residues. The germline gives CDR1 SGHNT, CDR2 YYREEE (reference sequence). Patients all relapsed after autologous stem cell transplantation, and there was variation in brentuximab vedotin exposure. Sequencing was performed on peripheral blood mononuclear cells (PBMCs), taken before the second cycle of nivolumab. This sequence originates from a human donor with classical Hodgkin lymphoma. The rearrangement uses TRBV5-4 and TRBJ2-3; unclear D gene. The CDR3 reads CASRRSAPPPADTQYF. The CDR3 bases are TGTGCCAGCAGGCGTAGTGCCCCACCCCCCGCAGATACGCAGTATTTT. Complete variable domain (other parts from reference TRBV5-4 and TRBJ2-3): ETGVTQSPTHLIKTRGQQVTLRCSSQSGHNTVSWYQQALGQGPQFIFQYYREEENGRGNFPPRFSGLQFPNYSSELNVNALELDDSALYLCASRRSAPPPADTQYFGPGTRLTVL.